A selection of T cell receptor beta chains follows, all from one sample in a study of OX40 agonist ivuxolimab in advanced cancers. Assay: immunoSEQ multiplex PCR; the TCRdb copy retains only in-frame clones and omits some. Of roughly 40,000 clones detected, about four fifths appear once; the ten largest clones hold about 2%. Here the sequenced sample was CD4+ or CD8+ T cells sorted from blood, taken in a trial of the OX40 agonist ivuxolimab. All receptors come from an adult with an advanced solid tumor such as melanoma, head and neck, liver or kidney cancer. Both conserved end residues are part of each CDR3. The D gene is left open where the match is weak. Size is omitted from some rows. Given values are once, few, many or a class for expanded clones.

16	-	TRBV5-4	-	TRBJ1-4	TGTGCCAGCAGCCTGGATGCAGGGCTTGGTAATGAAAAACTGTTTTTT	CASSLDAGLGNEKLFF
15	-	TRBV5-5	TRBD1	TRBJ2-1	TGTGCCAGCAGCCCGGGACAGGGCTACCGCAATGAGCAGTTCTTC	CASSPGQGYRNEQFF
14	-	TRBV23-1	-	TRBJ2-7	TGCGCCAGCAGTCCGAGGCAGGGTGGTGACGAGCAGTACTTC	CASSPRQGGDEQYF
13	few	TRBV10-3	-	TRBJ1-5	TGTGCCATCAGTGAGTTGGGCGATCAGCCCCAGCATTTT	CAISELGDQPQHF
13	-	TRBV18	TRBD1	TRBJ2-5	TGTGCCAGCACAAGGGACAGGGAGGAGACCCAGTACTTC	CASTRDREETQYF
16	few	TRBV19	-	TRBJ1-5	TGTGCCAGTAGTATTGGGGCCAGGGTAGGCAATCAGCCCCAGCATTTT	CASSIGARVGNQPQHF
13	-	TRBV19	-	TRBJ1-2	TGTGCCAGTAGTCACCCTTCGTTCTATGGCTACACCTTC	CASSHPSFYGYTF
16	-	TRBV2	TRBD1	TRBJ2-2	TGTGCCAGCACGGGTGGACAGGGTACACTATCCGGGGAGCTGTTTTTT	CASTGGQGTLSGELFF
12	-	TRBV5-1	-	TRBJ2-7	TGCGCCAGCTACCTAGATTGGAGCGAGCAGTACTTC	CASYLDWSEQYF
16	-	TRBV7-2	-	TRBJ1-6	TGTGCCAGCAGCTTAGACGCGGCAGGGTCAAATTCACCCCTCCACTTT	CASSLDAAGSNSPLHF
15	-	TRBV5-3	-	TRBJ2-7	TGTGCCAGAAGCTTTGTTGGCAGAAGATACTACGAGCAGTACTTC	CARSFVGRRYYEQYF
15	-	TRBV28	-	TRBJ2-5	TGTGCCAGCTGTGAAGCCGGCCCGGGGGCGGGGGAGCAGTACTTC	CASCEAGPGAGEQYF
16	-	TRBV28	-	TRBJ2-2	TGTGCCAGCAGTCCGCGAAGTTCGGGAATCGTTGGGGAGCTGTTTTTT	CASSPRSSGIVGELFF
15	-	TRBV2	TRBD1	TRBJ2-5	TGTGCCAGCAGACGCCGGACAGGGGGCAGGGAGACCCAGTACTTC	CASRRRTGGRETQYF
12	-	TRBV29-1	-	TRBJ1-1	TGCAGCGGATCAGGTGTGAACACTGAAGCTTTCTTT	CSGSGVNTEAFF
14	-	TRBV19	-	TRBJ1-5	TGTGCCAGTAGTATGGGGGGATCCAATCAGCCCCAGCATTTT	CASSMGGSNQPQHF